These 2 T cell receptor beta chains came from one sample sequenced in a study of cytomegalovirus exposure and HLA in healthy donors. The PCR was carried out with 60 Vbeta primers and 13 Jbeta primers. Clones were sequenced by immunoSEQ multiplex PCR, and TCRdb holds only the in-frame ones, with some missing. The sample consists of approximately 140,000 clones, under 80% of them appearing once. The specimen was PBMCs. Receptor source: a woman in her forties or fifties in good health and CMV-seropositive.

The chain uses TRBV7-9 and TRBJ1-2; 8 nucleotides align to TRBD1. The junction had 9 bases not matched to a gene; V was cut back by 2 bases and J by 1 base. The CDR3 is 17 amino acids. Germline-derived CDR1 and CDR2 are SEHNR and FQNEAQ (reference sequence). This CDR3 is CASSLIRTGSLNYGYTF. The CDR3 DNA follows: TGTGCCAGCAGCTTAATAAGGACAGGGAGTCTTAACTATGGCTACACCTTC.

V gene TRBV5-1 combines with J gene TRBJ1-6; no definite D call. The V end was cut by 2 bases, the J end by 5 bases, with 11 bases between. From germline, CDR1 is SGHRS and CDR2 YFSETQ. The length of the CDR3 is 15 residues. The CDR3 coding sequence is TGCGCCAGCAGCTTAACAGACGTAAATAATTCACCCCTCCACTTT. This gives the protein CASSLTDVNNSPLHF.